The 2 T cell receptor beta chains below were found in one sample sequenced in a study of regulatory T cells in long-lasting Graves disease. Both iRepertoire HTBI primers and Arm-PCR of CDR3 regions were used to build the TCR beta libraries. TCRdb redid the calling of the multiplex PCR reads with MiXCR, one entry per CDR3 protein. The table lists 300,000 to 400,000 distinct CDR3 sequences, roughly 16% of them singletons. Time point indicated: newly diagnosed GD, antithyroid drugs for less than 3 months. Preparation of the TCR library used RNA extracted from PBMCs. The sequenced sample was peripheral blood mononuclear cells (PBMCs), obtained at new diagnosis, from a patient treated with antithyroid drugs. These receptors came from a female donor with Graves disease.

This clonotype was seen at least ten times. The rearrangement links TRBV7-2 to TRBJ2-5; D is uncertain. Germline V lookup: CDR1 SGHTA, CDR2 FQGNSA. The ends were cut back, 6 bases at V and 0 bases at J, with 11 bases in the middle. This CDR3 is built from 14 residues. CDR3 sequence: CASRRQHHQETQYF. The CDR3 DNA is TGTGCCAGCAGACGCCAGCACCACCAAGAGACCCAGTACTTC.

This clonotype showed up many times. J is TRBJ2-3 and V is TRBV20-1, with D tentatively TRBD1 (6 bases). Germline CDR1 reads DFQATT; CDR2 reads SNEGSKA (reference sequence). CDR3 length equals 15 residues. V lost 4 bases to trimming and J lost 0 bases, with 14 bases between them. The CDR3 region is CSAIGEGESTDTQYF. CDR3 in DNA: TGCAGTGCTATAGGCGAGGGGGAAAGCACAGATACGCAGTATTTT.